This T cell receptor beta chain comes out of a study of blood T cell repertoires in COVID-19. The overall study: From the United States, Italy and Spain came samples of acute and convalescent COVID-19. The cDNA or gDNA used as material had been derived from T cells, B-cell-depleted T cells, or PBMCs.

The V end lost 11 bases, the J end lost 0 bases, and 9 bases lay between the germline ends. The CDR3 loop spans 12 amino acids. Germline CDR1 ENHRY, CDR2 SYGVKD. Only a few counts were recorded for this clone. Under the authors' procedure: Reference gene primer amplification yielded estimated nucleated cell counts. TCRdb keeps only in-frame clones here, not all; method: immunoSEQ multiplex PCR. D and trimming were read from the DNA, whereas the V and J calls and clone size are those reported in that table. The sample lists about 170,000 clones; almost 85% were seen once. The V and J genes are TRBV10-3 and TRBJ2-3; the D is unclear. Sequenced: peripheral blood. The TCR comes from a man aged 35-49 years who had recovered from COVID-19. CDR3: CAVQDSTDTQYF. Written as DNA, the CDR3 is TGTGCCGTTCAGGATAGCACAGATACGCAGTATTTT.